This T cell receptor (beta chain) was recovered during a study of technical replicates of blood from a handful of donors. V lost 6 bases and J lost 5; bases outside the gene matches: 7. This CDR3 has 13 amino acids. Germline CDR1 reads SQVTM; CDR2 reads ANQGSEA. Measured with immunoSEQ multiplex PCR; TCRdb has only the in-frame clones, and not every one. The table records approximately 73,000 clones, approximately 95% of them present only once. The V call is TRBV29-1, the J call TRBJ1-1; 9 bases line up with TRBD1. The sequencing input was T cells isolated from PBMCs. This TCR was recovered from a human donor in good health. CDR3 loop: CSVAGTGFTEAFF. CDR3 bases: TGCAGCGTAGCCGGGACAGGGTTTACTGAAGCTTTCTTT.